The entry below describes one T cell receptor (beta chain). What it binds is unknown. The sample belongs to a study of cytotoxic CD8 clonotypes in ibrutinib-treated CLL. Trimming removed 2 bases from V and 5 bases from J; junction bases left unmatched: 9. Germline-derived CDR1 and CDR2 are SGHKS and YYEKEE (reference sequence). The CDR3 is 15 residues long. Method: immunoSEQ multiplex PCR; TCRdb's copy keeps in-frame clones and lacks some. This sample carries roughly 300,000 clones, approximately 76% of them seen once, and the ten largest clones take about 5%. General study results and limits: Sampling schedules were unmatched across sustained-remission and progressing patients.

The sample consisted of PBMCs, taken at disease progression, from a patient treated with ibrutinib. The clonotype comes from a human donor with chronic lymphocytic leukemia. The chain joins TRBV5-5 to TRBJ1-2; 7 bases fit TRBD1. The CDR3 region is CASSFFPGQTYGYTF. In DNA form, the CDR3 reads TGTGCCAGCAGCTTCTTCCCGGGACAGACGTATGGCTACACCTTC.